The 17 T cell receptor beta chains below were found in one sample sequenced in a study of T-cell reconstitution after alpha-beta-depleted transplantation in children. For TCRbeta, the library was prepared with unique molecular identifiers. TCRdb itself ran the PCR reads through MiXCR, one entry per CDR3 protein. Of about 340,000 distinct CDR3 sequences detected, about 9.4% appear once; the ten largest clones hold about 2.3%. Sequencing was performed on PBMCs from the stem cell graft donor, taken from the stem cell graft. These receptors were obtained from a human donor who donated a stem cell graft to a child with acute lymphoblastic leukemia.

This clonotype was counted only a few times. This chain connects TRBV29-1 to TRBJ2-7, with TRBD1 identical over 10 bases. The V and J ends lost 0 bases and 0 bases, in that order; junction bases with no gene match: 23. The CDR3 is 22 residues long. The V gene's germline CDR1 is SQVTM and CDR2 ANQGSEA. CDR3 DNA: TGCAGCGTTGAAGATTCCAGCGGGGGACAGGGGAAAGGGAGGAGGGCCTCCTACGAGCAGTACTTC. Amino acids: CSVEDSSGGQGKGRRASYEQYF.

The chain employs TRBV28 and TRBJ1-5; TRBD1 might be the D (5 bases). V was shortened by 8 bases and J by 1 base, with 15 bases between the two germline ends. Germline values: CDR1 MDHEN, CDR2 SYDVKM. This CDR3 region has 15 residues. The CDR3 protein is CASSSDGGSNQPQHF. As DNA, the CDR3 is TGTGCCAGCTCTTCCGACGGGGGAAGCAATCAGCCCCAGCATTTT. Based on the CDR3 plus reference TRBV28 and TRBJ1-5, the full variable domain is DVKVTQSSRYLVKRTGEKVFLECVQDMDHENMFWYRQDPGLGLRLIYFSYDVKMKEKGDIPEGYSVSREKKERFSLILESASTNQTSMYLCASSSDGGSNQPQHFGDGTRLSIL.

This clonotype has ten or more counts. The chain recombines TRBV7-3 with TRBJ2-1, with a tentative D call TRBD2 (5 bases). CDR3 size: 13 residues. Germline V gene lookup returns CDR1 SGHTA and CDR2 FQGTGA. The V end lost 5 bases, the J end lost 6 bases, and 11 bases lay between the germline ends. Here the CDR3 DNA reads TGTGCCAGCAGCCCCGGGGTAGCCAATGAGCAGTTCTTC. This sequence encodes CASSPGVANEQFF.

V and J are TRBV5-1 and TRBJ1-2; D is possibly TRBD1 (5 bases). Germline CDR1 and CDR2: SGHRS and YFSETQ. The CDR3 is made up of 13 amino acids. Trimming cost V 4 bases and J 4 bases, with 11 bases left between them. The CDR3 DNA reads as TGCGCCAGCAGCCCCAGGGATGCCTATGGCTACACCTTC. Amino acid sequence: CASSPRDAYGYTF.

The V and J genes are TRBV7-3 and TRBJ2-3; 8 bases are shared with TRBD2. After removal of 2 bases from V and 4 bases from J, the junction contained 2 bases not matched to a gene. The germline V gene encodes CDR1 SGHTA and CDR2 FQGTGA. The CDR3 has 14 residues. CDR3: CASSLVGLADTQYF. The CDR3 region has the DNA TGTGCCAGCAGCTTAGTGGGACTAGCAGATACGCAGTATTTT.

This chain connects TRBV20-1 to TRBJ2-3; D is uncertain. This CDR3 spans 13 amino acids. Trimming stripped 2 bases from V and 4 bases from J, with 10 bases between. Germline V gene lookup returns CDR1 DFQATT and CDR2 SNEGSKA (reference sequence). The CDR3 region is CSARWPWADTQYF. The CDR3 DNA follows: TGCAGTGCTAGATGGCCCTGGGCAGATACGCAGTATTTT.

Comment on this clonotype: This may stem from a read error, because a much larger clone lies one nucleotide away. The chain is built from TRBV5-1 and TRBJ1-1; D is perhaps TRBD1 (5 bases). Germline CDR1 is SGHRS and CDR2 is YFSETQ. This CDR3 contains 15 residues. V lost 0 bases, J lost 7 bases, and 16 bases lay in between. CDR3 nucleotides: TGCGCCAGCAGCTTGGGACAGCCCTCAAATTATGAAGCTTTCTTT. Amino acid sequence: CASSLGQPSNYEAFF.

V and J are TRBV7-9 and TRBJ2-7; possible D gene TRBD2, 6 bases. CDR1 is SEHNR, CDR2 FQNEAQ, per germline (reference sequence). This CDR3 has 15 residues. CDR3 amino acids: CAASAAGSGSYEQYF. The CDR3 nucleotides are TGTGCAGCATCGGCGGCCGGGAGTGGGTCCTACGAGCAGTACTTC.

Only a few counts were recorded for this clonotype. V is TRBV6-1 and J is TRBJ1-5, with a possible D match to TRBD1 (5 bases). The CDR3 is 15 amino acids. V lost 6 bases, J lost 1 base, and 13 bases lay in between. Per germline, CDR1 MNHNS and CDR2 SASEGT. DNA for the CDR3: TGTGCCAGCAGCCCAGCGGGGGTGAGCAATCAGCCCCAGCATTTT. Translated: CASSPAGVSNQPQHF.

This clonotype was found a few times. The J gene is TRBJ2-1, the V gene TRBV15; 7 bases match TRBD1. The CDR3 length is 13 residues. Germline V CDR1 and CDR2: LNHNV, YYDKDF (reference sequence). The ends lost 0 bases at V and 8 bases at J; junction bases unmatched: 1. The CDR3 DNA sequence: TGTGCCACCAGCAGAGATAGGGGGCATGAGCAGTTCTTC. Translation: CATSRDRGHEQFF.

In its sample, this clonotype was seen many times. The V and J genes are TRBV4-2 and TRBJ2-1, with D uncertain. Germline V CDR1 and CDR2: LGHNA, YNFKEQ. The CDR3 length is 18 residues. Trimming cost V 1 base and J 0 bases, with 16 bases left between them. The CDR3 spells CASSQGVRSGRSYNEQFF. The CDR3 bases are TGTGCCAGCAGCCAAGGAGTCAGGTCGGGCCGCTCCTACAATGAGCAGTTCTTC.

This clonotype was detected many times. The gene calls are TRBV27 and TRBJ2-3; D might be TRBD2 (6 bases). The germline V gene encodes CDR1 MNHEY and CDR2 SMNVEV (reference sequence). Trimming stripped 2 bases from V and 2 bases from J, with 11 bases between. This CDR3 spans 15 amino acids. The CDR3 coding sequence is TGTGCCAGCAGTTTAGGTGCGGGGCACACAGATACGCAGTATTTT. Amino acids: CASSLGAGHTDTQYF.

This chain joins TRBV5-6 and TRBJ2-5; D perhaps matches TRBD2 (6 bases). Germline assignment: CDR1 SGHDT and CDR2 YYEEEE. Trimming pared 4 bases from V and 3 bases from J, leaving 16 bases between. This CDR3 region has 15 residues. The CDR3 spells CASSPGHWGEETQYF. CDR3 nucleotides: TGTGCCAGCAGCCCTGGACATTGGGGGGAAGAGACCCAGTACTTC.

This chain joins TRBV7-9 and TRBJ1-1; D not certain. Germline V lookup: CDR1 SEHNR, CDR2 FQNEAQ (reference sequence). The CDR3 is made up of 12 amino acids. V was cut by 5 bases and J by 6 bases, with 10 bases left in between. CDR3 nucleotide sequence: TGTGCCAGCAGCCCGGGTCACGCTGAAGCTTTCTTT. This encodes CASSPGHAEAFF.

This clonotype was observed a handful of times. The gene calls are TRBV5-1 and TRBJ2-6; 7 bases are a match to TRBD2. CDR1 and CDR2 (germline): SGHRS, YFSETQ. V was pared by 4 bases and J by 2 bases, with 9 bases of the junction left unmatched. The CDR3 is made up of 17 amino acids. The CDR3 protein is CASSGGQREAGANVLTF. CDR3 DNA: TGCGCCAGCAGCGGGGGTCAGCGGGAAGCTGGGGCCAACGTCCTGACTTTC.

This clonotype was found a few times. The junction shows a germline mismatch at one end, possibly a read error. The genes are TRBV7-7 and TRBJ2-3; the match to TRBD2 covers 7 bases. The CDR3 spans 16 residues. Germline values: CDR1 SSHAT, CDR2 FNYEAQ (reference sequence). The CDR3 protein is CASSPRPRGSTDTQYF. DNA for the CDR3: TGTGCTAGCAGCCCCAGGCCGCGGGGGAGCACAGATACGCAGTATTTT.

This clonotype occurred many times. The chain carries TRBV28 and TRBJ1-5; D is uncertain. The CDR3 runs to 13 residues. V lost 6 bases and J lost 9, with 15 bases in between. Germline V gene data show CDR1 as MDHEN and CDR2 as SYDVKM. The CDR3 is CASRSGGVPPQHF. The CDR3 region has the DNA TGTGCCAGCAGGTCGGGCGGGGTTCCGCCCCAGCATTTT.